Listed below are T cell receptor beta chains from one sample, sequenced in a study of blood T cell repertoires in COVID-19. TCRdb's table, derived via immunoSEQ multiplex PCR, lists solely in-frame clones and lacks some. Of around 230,000 clones in the sample, 88% were seen once. The sample was PBMCs or T cells enriched from blood (not recorded which). Receptor source: a woman aged 25-40 years who had recovered from COVID-19. Each CDR3 is given without its conserved first and last residue. A D gene is named only where the DNA matches it firmly.

V gene: TRBV3-1/TRBV3-2; D gene: TRBD1; J gene: TRBJ1-2; CDR3 protein: ASSQTGYGYT
V gene: TRBV27; D gene: .; J gene: TRBJ1-6; CDR3 protein: ASSLQVQNNSPLH
V gene: TRBV7-6; D gene: .; J gene: TRBJ2-2; CDR3 protein: ASSLLVFKSRGPNTGELF
V gene: TRBV2; D gene: TRBD1; J gene: TRBJ2-3; CDR3 protein: ASSDRDRGPDTQY
V gene: TRBV5-4; D gene: .; J gene: TRBJ1-3; CDR3 protein: ASSLSGALSGNTIY
V gene: TRBV6-5; D gene: TRBD1; J gene: TRBJ2-7; CDR3 protein: ASSYTTGVHYEQY
V gene: TRBV9; D gene: TRBD2; J gene: TRBJ2-3; CDR3 protein: ASSARTSGGPYTDTQY
V gene: TRBV7-2; D gene: .; J gene: TRBJ1-1; CDR3 protein: ASSFFGQLRAF
V gene: TRBV5-1; D gene: TRBD1; J gene: TRBJ2-1; CDR3 protein: ASRGGQGAYNEQF
V gene: TRBV11-2; D gene: .; J gene: TRBJ1-6; CDR3 protein: ASSPGWDFNSPLH
V gene: TRBV4-2; D gene: TRBD1; J gene: TRBJ1-6; CDR3 protein: ASSQSQTGDPSPLH
V gene: TRBV5-4; D gene: .; J gene: TRBJ1-5; CDR3 protein: ASSQGPNWNQPQH
V gene: TRBV5-4; D gene: .; J gene: TRBJ1-2; CDR3 protein: ASSLYGVQHGYT
V gene: TRBV24-1; D gene: TRBD2; J gene: TRBJ2-1; CDR3 protein: ATSDSFSGGAENEQF
V gene: TRBV3-1/TRBV3-2; D gene: .; J gene: TRBJ1-3; CDR3 protein: ASSHSGSGNTIY